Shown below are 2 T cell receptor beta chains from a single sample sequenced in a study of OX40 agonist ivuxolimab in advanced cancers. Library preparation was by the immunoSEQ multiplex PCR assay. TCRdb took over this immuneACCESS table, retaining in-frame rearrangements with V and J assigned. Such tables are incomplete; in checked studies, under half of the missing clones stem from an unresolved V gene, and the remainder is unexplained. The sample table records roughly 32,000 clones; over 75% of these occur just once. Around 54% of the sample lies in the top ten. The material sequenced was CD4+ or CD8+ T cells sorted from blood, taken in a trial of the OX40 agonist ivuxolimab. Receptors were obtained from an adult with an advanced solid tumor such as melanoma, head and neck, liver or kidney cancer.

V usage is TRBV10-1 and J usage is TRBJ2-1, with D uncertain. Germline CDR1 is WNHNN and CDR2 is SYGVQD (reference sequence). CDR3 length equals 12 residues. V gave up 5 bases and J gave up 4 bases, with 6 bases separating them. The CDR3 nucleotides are TGCGCCAGCAGTTCCCAGTACAATGAGCAGTTCTTC. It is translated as CASSSQYNEQFF.

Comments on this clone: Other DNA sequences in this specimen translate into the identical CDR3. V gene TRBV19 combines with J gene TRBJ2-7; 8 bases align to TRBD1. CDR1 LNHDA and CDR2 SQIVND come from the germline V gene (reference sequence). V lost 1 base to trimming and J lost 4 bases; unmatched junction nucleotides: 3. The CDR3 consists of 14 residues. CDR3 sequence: CASSIGTGGYEQYF. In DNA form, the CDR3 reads TGTGCCAGTAGTATAGGAACAGGGGGTTACGAGCAGTACTTC.